The TCR beta chain under discussion was sequenced for a study of blood T cells in healthy people across ages (dated by TCRdb to 2015 to 2017). In terms of the full investigation: In model experiments, template switching captured roughly one uniquely barcoded TCR beta cDNA molecule for every two T cells. For two donors (one aged 18 to 30 and one aged 80 or older), the study analyzed two additional independent replicas of 1 million unique cDNA reads from the same blood draw. Age-related changes in TCR beta repertoire diversity were measured in the study by deep sequencing normalized with unique cDNA molecular identifiers. Donors were grouped into four age groups: young (average approximately 15 years), middle-aged (39), aged (around 66) and long-lived (about 89). Overall study results and their limits: Compared with the aged group, more naive CD4+ T cells, fewer expanded clones and increased TCR diversity were shown by the long-lived group, suggesting age selection. Because the CMV infection status of the donors was unknown, age-related changes in expanded clonotypes may potentially have been confounded. Conclusive comparison of naive and antigen-experienced compartments was prevented by the profiling of bulk unsorted PBMCs. Total diversity estimates from one million sequenced T cells were considered lower bounds and underestimates. A strong correlation was found between observed TCR beta diversity and the percentage of naive T cells measured by flow cytometry. Observed TCR beta diversity per million T cells fell roughly linearly with age, and a significant reduction was already apparent by age roughly 41.

The donors were roughly 39 Caucasian individuals from Russia, aged roughly 6 to 100 years, who were systemically healthy. Each donor gave around 9.9 milliliters of peripheral blood, collected into EDTA-treated Vacutainer tubes. Ficoll-Paque density-gradient centrifugation was used to isolate PBMCs, with at least 6.5 million per sample. Total RNA was extracted from PBMCs with Trizol reagent, with at least 6 micrograms obtained per sample. Naive CD45RAhigh/CD27high T cell percentages were measured by flow cytometry on a PBMC aliquot from every donor. The table lists this clonotype with a few counts. This clone's antigen is unknown. No much larger clonotype is one base removed from it; base qualities were not supplied. CDR1 and CDR2 were assigned from the germline V gene as SGHRS and YFSETQ. The CDR3, cysteine through phenylalanine, is 15 amino acids long. Just the 45-base CDR3 DNA is kept, in frame starting at base 1. V sheds 4 bases and J sheds 1 base, leaving 11 bases between their ends.

Library prep was done by 5' RACE. TCRdb names Illumina HiSeq 2500 as the instrument used. A second PCR of roughly 7 to 11 cycles was performed with a sample-barcoded 5' primer and a J-beta primer mix. A unique molecular identifier was introduced onto each TCR beta cDNA molecule by a template-switch 5' adaptor carrying 12 random nucleotides. Each sample yielded at least 3 million CDR3-containing paired-end reads. First-strand cDNA was synthesized from all RNA with the Mint cDNA synthesis kit, primed by a TRBC-specific oligonucleotide. After uracil-DNA glycosylase treatment, a first 18-cycle PCR used universal primers M1SS and BC2_uni_R on all cDNA. In the original analysis: Normalization of each sample was performed by random selection of 1 million high-quality reads, each carrying a distinct molecular identifier. Instead of being binned into consensus sequences, reads with shared molecular identifiers were discarded. MiTCR, set to a Q25 quality threshold and the strictest error-elimination algorithm, was used for CDR3 identification, clonotype clustering and error correction. Lower-bound total TCR beta diversity was estimated with a nonparametric unseen species model using Euler transformation. Starting from the raw public reads, TCRdb applied fastp trimming at Q25, assembled clones with MiXCR and retained in-frame beta chains. Identical CDR3 protein sequences are pooled into one entry, listed with their most common genes and DNA. These V and J calls originate from TCRdb's pipeline instead of the authors' own analysis. Counted in this sample were approximately 800,000 distinct CDR3 sequences; more than 20% of them appeared once. The ten top clones hold approximately 4% of the sample.

These sequences were also reported in another study, on T cells of mothers and their children. As the second publication notes: Nine systemically healthy Caucasian individuals, comprising three mothers and their six children, were included as donors. cDNA synthesis used all of the extracted RNA, with approximately 1.4 ug of RNA in each 15 ul reaction. In the second PCR, sample barcodes and 2-4 random nucleotides were introduced via the M1S primer. Over 8.5 million TCR beta CDR3 reads were obtained for each mother, and some 3 million reads were obtained for each child. In both related and unrelated pairs, thymic selection shapes the output of TCR recombination in a similar way, with inherited differences having only a minor effect. Normalized repertoire overlap was always slightly but never significantly higher in related than unrelated mother-child pairs. Persistent microchimeric T cell clones were not detected, at a sensitivity of approximately 98 clones per million clonotypes. To look for features that set related mother-child pairs apart from unrelated individuals, the researchers ran deep NGS to compare the TCR beta repertoires of mothers and children. On average, the children were roughly 10 +/- 4 years old, while the mothers were about 37 +/- 4 years old. After adapter ligation with NEBNext reagents, the libraries were sequenced on Illumina HiSeq 2000 with 100+100 nt paired-end reads. To prevent cross-contamination, the mother and child libraries were prepared a month apart and were sequenced in separate runs. For each donor, somewhere between roughly 500,000 and 2,300,000 distinct TCR beta clonotypes were identified. Naive TCR beta clonotypes were estimated from low-frequency clonotypes matched to each donor's FACS-determined naive share, without sorting.

The TCR originated in a boy aged 5-17 years in good health. The sample consisted of blood. Recombination joined TRBV5-1 with TRBJ2-2; matching of 5 bases hints at TRBD1 as the D gene. The CDR3 protein: CASSAFRGNTGELFF. The DNA is as follows: TGCGCCAGCAGCGCTTTTAGGGGGAACACCGGGGAGCTGTTTTTT.